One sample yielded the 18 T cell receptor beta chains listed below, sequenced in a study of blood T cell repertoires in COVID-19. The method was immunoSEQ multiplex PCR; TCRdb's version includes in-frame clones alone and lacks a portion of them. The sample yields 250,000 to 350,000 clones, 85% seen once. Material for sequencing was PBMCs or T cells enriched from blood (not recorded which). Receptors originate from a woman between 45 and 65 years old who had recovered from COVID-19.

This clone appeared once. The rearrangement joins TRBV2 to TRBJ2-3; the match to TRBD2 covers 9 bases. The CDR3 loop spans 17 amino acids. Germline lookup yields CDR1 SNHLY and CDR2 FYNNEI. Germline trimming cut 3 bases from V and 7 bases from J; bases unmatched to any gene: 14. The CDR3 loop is CASSEGLAGTTWNTQYF. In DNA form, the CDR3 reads TGTGCCAGCAGTGAGGGGCTAGCGGGGACTACATGGAATACGCAGTATTTT.

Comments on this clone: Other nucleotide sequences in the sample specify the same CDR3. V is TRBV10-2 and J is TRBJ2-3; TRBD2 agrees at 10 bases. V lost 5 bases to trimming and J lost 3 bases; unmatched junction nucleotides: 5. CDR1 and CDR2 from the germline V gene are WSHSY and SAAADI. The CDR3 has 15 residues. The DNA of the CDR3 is TGCGCCAGCAGTACAGCGGGAGGGCGAACAGATACGCAGTATTTT. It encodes CASSTAGGRTDTQYF.

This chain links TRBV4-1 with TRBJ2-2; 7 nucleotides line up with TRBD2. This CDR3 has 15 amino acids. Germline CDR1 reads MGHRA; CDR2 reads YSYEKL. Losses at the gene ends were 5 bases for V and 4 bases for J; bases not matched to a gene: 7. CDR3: CASSAGRVSTGELFF. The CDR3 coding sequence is TGCGCCAGCAGCGCTGGGAGGGTTTCCACCGGGGAGCTGTTTTTT.

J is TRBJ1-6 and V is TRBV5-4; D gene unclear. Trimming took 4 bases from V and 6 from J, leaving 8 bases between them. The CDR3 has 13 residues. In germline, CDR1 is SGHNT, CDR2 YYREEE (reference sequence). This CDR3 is CASSLTRNSPLHF. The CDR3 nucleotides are TGTGCCAGCAGCCTAACCCGTAATTCACCCCTCCACTTT.

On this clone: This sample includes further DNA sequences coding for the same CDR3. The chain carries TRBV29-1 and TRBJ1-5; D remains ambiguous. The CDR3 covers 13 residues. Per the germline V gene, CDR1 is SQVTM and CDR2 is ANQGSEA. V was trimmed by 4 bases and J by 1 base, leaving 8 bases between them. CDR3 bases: TGCAGCGTTGCTCGAGGAAGCAATCAGCCCCAGCATTTT. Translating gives CSVARGSNQPQHF. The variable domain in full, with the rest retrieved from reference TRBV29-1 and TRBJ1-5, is SAVISQKPSRDICQRGTSLTIQCQVDSQVTMMFWYRQQPGQSLTLIATANQGSEATYESGFVIDKFPISRPNLTFSTLTVSNMSPEDSSIYLCSVARGSNQPQHFGDGTRLSIL.

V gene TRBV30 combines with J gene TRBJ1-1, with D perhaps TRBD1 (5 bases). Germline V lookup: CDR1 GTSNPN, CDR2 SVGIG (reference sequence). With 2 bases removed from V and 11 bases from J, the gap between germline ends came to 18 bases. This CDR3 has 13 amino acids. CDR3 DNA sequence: TGTGCCTGGAGTCGCAGCGACACTCGGGGGGCTTTCTTT. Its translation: CAWSRSDTRGAFF.

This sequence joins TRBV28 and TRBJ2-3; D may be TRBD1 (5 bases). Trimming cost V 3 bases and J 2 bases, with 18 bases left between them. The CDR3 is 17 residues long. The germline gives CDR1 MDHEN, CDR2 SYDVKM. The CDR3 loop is CASSFGQGKRSTDTQYF. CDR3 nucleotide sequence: TGTGCCAGCAGTTTCGGGCAGGGTAAGCGATCCACAGATACGCAGTATTTT.

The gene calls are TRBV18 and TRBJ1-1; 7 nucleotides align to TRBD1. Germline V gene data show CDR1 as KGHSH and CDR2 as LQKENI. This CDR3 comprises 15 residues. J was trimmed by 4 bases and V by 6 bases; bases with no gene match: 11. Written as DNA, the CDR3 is TGTGCCAGCTCCCTGAGACAGGGTTGGTCCACTGAAGCTTTCTTT. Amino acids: CASSLRQGWSTEAFF.

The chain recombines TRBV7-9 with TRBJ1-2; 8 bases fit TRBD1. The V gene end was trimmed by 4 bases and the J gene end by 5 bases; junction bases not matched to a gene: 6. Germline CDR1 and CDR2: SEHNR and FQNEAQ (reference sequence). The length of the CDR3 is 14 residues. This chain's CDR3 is CASSSGQGWYGYTF. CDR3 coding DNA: TGTGCCAGCAGCTCCGGACAGGGCTGGTATGGCTACACCTTC.

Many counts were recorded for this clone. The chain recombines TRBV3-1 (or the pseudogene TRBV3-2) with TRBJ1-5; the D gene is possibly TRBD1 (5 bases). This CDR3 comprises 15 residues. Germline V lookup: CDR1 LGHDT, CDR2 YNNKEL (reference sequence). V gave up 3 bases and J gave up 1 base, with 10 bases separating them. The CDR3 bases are TGTGCCAGCAGCCAGGACATAGGGAGCAATCAGCCCCAGCATTTT. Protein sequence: CASSQDIGSNQPQHF.

The CDR3 DNA sequence: TGTGCCAGCAGCGTGACAGGGAGGAGGCTGAACACTGAAGCTTTCTTT. Its translation is CASSVTGRRLNTEAFF. This chain links TRBV11-2 with TRBJ1-1; 7 bases are shared with TRBD1. Losses at the gene ends were 5 bases for V and 0 bases for J; bases not matched to a gene: 9. CDR1 SGHAT and CDR2 FQNNGV come from the germline V gene. CDR3 length: 16 residues.

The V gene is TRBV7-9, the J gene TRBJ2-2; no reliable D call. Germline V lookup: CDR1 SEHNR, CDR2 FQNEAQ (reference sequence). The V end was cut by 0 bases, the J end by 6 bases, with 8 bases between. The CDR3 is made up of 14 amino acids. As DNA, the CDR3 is TGTGCCAGCAGCTTAGCGGAGTTCGCCGGGGAGCTGTTTTTT. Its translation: CASSLAEFAGELFF.

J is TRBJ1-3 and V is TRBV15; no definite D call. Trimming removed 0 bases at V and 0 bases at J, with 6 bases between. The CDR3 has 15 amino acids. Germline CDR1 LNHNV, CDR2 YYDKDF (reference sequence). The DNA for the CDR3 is TGTGCCACCAGCAGAGATTGGAGCTCTGGAAACACCATATATTTT. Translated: CATSRDWSSGNTIYF. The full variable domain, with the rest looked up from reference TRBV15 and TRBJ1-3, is DAMVIQNPRYQVTQFGKPVTLSCSQTLNHNVMYWYQQKSSQAPKLLFHYYDKDFNNEADTPDNFQSRRPNTSFCFLDIRSPGLGDTAMYLCATSRDWSSGNTIYFGEGSWLTVV.

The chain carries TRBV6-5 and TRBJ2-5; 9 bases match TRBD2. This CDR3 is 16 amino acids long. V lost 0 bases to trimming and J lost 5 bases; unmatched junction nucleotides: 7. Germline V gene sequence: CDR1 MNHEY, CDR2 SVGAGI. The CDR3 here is CASSYSSSGGGETQYF. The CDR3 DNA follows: TGTGCCAGCAGTTACTCGAGTAGCGGGGGTGGGGAGACCCAGTACTTC.

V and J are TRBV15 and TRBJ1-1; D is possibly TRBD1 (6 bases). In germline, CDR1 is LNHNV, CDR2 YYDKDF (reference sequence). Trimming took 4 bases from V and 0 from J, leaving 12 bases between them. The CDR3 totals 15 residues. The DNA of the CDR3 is TGTGCCACCAGCAAACGGGACACCCTGAACACTGAAGCTTTCTTT. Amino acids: CATSKRDTLNTEAFF.

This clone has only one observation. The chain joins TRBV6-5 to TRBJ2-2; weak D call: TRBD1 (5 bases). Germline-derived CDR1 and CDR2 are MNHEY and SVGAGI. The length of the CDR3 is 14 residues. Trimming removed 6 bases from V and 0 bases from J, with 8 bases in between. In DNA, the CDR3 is TGTGCCAGCAGATTGGACACGAACACCGGGGAGCTGTTTTTT. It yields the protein CASRLDTNTGELFF.

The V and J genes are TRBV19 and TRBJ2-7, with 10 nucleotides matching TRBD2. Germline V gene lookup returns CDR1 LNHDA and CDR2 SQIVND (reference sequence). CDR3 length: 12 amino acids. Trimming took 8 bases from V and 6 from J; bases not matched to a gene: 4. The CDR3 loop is CASVGLAIEQYF. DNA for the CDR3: TGTGCCAGTGTGGGACTAGCGATCGAGCAGTACTTC. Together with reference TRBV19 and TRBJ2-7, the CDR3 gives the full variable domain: DGGITQSPKYLFRKEGQNVTLSCEQNLNHDAMYWYRQDPGQGLRLIYYSQIVNDFQKGDIAEGYSVSREKKESFPLTVTSAQKNPTAFYLCASVGLAIEQYFGPGTRLTVT.

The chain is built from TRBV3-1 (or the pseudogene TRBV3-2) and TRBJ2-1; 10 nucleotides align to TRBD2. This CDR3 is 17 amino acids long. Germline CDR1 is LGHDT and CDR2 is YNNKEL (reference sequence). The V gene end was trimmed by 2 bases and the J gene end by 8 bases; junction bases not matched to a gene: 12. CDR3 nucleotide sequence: TGTGCCAGCAGCCAATTTCCCCCGGCTAGCGGGAGTTATGAGCAGTTCTTC. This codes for CASSQFPPASGSYEQFF.